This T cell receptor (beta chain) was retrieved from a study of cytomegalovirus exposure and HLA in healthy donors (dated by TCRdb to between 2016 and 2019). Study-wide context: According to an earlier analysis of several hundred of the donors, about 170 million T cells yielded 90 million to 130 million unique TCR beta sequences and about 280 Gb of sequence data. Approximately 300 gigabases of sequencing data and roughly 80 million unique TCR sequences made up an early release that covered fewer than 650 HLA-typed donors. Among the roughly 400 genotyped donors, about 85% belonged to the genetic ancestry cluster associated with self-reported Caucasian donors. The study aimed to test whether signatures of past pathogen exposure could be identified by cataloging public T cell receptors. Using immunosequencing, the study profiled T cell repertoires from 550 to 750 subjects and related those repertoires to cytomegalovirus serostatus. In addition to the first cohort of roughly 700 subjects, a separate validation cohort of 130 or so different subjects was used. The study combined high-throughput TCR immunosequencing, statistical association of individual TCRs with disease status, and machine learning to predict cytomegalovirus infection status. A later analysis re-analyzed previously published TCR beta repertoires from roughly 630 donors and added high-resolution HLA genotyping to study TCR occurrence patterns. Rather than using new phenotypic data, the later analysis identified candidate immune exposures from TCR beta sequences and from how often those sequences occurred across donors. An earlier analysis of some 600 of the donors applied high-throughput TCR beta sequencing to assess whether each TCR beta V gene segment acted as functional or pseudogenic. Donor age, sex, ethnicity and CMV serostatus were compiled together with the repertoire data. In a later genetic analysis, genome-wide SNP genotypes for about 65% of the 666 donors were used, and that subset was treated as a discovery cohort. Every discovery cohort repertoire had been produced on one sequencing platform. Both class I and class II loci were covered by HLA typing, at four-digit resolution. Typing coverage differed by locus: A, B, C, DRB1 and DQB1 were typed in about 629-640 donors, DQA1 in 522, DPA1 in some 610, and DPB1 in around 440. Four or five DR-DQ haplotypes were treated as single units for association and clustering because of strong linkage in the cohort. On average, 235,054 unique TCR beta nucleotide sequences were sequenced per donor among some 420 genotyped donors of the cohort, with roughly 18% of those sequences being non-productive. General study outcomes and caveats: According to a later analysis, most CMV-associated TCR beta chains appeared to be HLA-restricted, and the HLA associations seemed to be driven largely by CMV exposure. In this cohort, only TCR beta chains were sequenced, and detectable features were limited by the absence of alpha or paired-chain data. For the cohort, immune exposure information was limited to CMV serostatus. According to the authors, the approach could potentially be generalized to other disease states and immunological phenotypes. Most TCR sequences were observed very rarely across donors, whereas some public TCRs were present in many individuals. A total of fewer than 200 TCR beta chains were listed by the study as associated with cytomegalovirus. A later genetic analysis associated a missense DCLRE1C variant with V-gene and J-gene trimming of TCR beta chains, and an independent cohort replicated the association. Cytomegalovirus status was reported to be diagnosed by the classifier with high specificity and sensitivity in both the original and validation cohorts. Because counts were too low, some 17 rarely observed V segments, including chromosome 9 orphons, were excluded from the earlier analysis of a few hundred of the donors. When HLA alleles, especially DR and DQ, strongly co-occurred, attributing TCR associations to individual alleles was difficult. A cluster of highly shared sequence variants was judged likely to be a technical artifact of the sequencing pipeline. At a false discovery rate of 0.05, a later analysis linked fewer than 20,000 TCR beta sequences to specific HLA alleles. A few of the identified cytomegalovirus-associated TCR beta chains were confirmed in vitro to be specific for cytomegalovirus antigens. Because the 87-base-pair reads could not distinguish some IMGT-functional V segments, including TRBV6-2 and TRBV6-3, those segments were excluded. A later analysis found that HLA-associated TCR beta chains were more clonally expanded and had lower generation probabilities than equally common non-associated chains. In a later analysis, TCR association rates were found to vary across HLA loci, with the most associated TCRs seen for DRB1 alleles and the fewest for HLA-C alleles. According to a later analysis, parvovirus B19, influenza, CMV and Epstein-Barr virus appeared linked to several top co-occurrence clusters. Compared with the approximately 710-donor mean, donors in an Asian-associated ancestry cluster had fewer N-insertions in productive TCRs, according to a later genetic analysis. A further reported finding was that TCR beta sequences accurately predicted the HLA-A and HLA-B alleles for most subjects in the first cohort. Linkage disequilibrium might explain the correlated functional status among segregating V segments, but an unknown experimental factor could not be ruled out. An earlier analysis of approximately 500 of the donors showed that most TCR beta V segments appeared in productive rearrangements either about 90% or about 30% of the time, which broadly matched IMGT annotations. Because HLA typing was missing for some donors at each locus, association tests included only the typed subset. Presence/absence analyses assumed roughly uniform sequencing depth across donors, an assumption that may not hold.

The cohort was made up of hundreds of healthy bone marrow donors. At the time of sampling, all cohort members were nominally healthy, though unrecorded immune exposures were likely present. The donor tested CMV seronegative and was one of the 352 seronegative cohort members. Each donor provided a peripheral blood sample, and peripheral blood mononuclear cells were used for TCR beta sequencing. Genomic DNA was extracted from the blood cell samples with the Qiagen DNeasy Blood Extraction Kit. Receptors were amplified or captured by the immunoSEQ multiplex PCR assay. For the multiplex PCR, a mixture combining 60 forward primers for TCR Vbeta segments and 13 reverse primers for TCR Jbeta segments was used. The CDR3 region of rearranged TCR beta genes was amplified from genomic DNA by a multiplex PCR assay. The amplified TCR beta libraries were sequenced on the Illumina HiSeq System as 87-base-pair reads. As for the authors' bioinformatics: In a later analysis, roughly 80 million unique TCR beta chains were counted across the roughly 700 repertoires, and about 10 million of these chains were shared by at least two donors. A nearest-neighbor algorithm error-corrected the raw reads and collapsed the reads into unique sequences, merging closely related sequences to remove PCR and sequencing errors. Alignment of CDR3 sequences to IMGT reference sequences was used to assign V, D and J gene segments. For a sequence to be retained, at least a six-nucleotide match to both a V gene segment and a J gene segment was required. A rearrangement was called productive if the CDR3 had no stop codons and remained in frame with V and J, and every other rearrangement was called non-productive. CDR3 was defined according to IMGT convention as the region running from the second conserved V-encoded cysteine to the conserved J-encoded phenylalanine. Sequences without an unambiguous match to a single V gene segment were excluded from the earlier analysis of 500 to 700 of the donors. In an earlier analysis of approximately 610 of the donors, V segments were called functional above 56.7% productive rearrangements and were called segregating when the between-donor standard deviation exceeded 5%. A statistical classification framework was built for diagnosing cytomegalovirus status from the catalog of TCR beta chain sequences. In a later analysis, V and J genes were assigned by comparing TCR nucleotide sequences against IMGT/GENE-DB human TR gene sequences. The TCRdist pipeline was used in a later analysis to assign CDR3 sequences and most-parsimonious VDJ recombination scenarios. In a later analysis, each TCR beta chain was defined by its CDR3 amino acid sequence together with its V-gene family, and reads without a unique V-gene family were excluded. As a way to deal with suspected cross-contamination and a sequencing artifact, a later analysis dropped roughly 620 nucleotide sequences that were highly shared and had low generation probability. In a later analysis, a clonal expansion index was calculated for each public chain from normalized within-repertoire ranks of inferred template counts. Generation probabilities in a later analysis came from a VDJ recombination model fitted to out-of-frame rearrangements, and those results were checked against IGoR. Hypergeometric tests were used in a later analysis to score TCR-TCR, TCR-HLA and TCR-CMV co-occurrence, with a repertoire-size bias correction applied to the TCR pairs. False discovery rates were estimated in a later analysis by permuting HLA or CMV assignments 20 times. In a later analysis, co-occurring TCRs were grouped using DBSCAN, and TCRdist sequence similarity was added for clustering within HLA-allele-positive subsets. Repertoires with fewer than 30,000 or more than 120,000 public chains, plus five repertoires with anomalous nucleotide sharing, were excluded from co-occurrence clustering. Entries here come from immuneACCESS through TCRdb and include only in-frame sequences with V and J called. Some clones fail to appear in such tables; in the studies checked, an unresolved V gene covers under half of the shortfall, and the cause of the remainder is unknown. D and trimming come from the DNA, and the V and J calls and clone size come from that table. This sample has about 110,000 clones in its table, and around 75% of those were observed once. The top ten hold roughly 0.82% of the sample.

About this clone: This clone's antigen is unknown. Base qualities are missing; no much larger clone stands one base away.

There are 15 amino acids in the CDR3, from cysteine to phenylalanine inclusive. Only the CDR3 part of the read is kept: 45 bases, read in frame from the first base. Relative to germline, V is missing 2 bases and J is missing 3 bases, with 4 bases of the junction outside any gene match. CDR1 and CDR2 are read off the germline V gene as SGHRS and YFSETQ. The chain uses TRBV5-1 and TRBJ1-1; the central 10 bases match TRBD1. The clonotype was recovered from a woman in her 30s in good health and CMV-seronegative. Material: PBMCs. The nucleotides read TGCGCCAGCAGCTTTTCAGGACAGGGGGACACTGAAGCTTTCTTT. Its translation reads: CASSFSGQGDTEAFF.